Listed below are T cell receptor beta chains from one sample, sequenced in a study of CDR3 diversity in severe acne. TCRdb reprocessed the PCR reads with MiXCR, giving one entry per CDR3 protein. The table shows about 98,000 distinct CDR3 sequences, with roughly 51% occurring only once. Sequenced sample: blood. The receptors derive from a male donor with acne. Each CDR3 is given with its conserved first and last residue. The order of the fields is V gene, D gene, CDR3 length, clone size, J gene, CDR3 DNA, CDR3 protein. The D gene is left open where the match is weak. Clone size is given for some rows only: seen once, a few or many times, or a class if the clone is expanded.

v_call: TRBV7-9; d_call: NA; cdr3_length: 13; clone_size: NA; j_call: TRBJ1-1; cdr3_nt: TGTGCCAGCAGCTCACCCGCGGACAGCAAGGCTTTCTTT; cdr3_aa: CASSSPADSKAFF
v_call: TRBV20-1; d_call: NA; cdr3_length: 13; clone_size: many; j_call: TRBJ2-2; cdr3_nt: TGCAGTGCTAGTTTCGCAGGCACCGGGGAGCTGTTTTTT; cdr3_aa: CSASFAGTGELFF
v_call: TRBV24-1; d_call: TRBD2; cdr3_length: 19; clone_size: many; j_call: TRBJ2-1; cdr3_nt: TGTGCCACCAGTGATTCGGGGCTAGCGGGGCTCGGCTCCTACAATGAGCAGTTCTTC; cdr3_aa: CATSDSGLAGLGSYNEQFF
v_call: TRBV5-5; d_call: NA; cdr3_length: 14; clone_size: NA; j_call: TRBJ1-5; cdr3_nt: TGTGCCAGCAGCTTGGTACCTGGCTTCCAGCCCCAGCGTTTT; cdr3_aa: CASSLVPGFQPQRF
v_call: TRBV10-1; d_call: NA; cdr3_length: 14; clone_size: few; j_call: TRBJ2-5; cdr3_nt: TGCGCCAGCAGTGAGTCGGGAGTAGAAGAGACCCAGTACTTC; cdr3_aa: CASSESGVEETQYF
v_call: TRBV9; d_call: TRBD1; cdr3_length: 14; clone_size: NA; j_call: TRBJ1-4; cdr3_nt: TGTGCCAGCAGCGCCACCGGGACAGATGAAAAACTGTTTTTT; cdr3_aa: CASSATGTDEKLFF
v_call: TRBV7-2; d_call: NA; cdr3_length: 12; clone_size: NA; j_call: TRBJ2-1; cdr3_nt: TGTGCCAGCAGCTTACCGGGGAACGAGCAGTTCTTC; cdr3_aa: CASSLPGNEQFF
v_call: TRBV7-8; d_call: TRBD1; cdr3_length: 14; clone_size: few; j_call: TRBJ2-7; cdr3_nt: TGTGCCAGCAGCGGGCGGGACAGGGGGGCCGAGCAGTACTTC; cdr3_aa: CASSGRDRGAEQYF
v_call: TRBV7-2; d_call: NA; cdr3_length: 16; clone_size: NA; j_call: TRBJ1-2; cdr3_nt: TGTGCCAGCAGCCTGACAGTTTCTGGGGACCACTATGGCTACACCTTC; cdr3_aa: CASSLTVSGDHYGYTF
v_call: TRBV11-2; d_call: NA; cdr3_length: 14; clone_size: NA; j_call: TRBJ1-3; cdr3_nt: TGTGCCAGCAGCTTACCAGTTACTGGAAACACCATATATTTT; cdr3_aa: CASSLPVTGNTIYF
v_call: TRBV24-1; d_call: TRBD1; cdr3_length: 18; clone_size: NA; j_call: TRBJ2-6; cdr3_nt: TGTGCCACCAGTGATCGCGGGACAGGAGCTTCTGGGGCCAACATCCTGACTTTC; cdr3_aa: CATSDRGTGASGANILTF
v_call: TRBV14; d_call: NA; cdr3_length: 11; clone_size: NA; j_call: TRBJ2-7; cdr3_nt: TGTGCCAGCAGCCACATCGACGAGCAGTACTTC; cdr3_aa: CASSHIDEQYF
v_call: TRBV29-1; d_call: TRBD1; cdr3_length: 16; clone_size: many; j_call: TRBJ2-1; cdr3_nt: TGCAGCGTTGAAGATCCCGACAGGGCGGTATACAATGAGCAGTTCTTC; cdr3_aa: CSVEDPDRAVYNEQFF
v_call: TRBV2; d_call: TRBD1; cdr3_length: 13; clone_size: NA; j_call: TRBJ1-4; cdr3_nt: TGTGCCAGCAGTTGGACAGGGGATGAAAAACTGTTTTTT; cdr3_aa: CASSWTGDEKLFF
v_call: TRBV9; d_call: NA; cdr3_length: 15; clone_size: many; j_call: TRBJ2-1; cdr3_nt: TGTGCCAGCAGTGCCCCCGGCCTGAGGTACAATGAGCAGTTCTTC; cdr3_aa: CASSAPGLRYNEQFF
v_call: TRBV7-3; d_call: NA; cdr3_length: 16; clone_size: NA; j_call: TRBJ2-1; cdr3_nt: TGTGCCAGCGGGTCCCTAGCGCCAAGCTCCTACAATGAGCAGTTCTTC; cdr3_aa: CASGSLAPSSYNEQFF
v_call: TRBV15; d_call: TRBD1; cdr3_length: 18; clone_size: NA; j_call: TRBJ1-5; cdr3_nt: TGTGCCACCAGCAGCTGGACAGGGCGGTCGCTGAGCAATCAGCCCCAGCATTTT; cdr3_aa: CATSSWTGRSLSNQPQHF
v_call: TRBV29-1; d_call: NA; cdr3_length: 15; clone_size: NA; j_call: TRBJ1-2; cdr3_nt: TGCAGCGTTGAAGTTAATACAGGGTACGGCTATGGCTACACCTTC; cdr3_aa: CSVEVNTGYGYGYTF
v_call: TRBV10-3; d_call: NA; cdr3_length: 15; clone_size: NA; j_call: TRBJ2-5; cdr3_nt: TGTGCCATCAGTGAGGCCCGGGACGGAAAAGAGACCCAGTACTTC; cdr3_aa: CAISEARDGKETQYF
v_call: TRBV7-3; d_call: NA; cdr3_length: 13; clone_size: NA; j_call: TRBJ2-5; cdr3_nt: TGTGCCAGCAGCTTTGCTGGGAAATACGGCCAGTACTTC; cdr3_aa: CASSFAGKYGQYF
v_call: TRBV2; d_call: NA; cdr3_length: 15; clone_size: NA; j_call: TRBJ1-1; cdr3_nt: TGTGCCAGCAGTGTTGGGGGGGCAAAGGGCACTGAAGCTTTCTTT; cdr3_aa: CASSVGGAKGTEAFF
v_call: TRBV20-1; d_call: TRBD2; cdr3_length: 16; clone_size: NA; j_call: TRBJ2-3; cdr3_nt: TGCAGTGCTAGAGATCTAATTAGCGGGATGAGAGATACGCAGTATTTT; cdr3_aa: CSARDLISGMRDTQYF
v_call: TRBV24-1; d_call: NA; cdr3_length: 14; clone_size: many; j_call: TRBJ2-2; cdr3_nt: TGTGCCACCAGGGAGACAGGGAACACCGGGGAGCTGTTTTTT; cdr3_aa: CATRETGNTGELFF
v_call: TRBV4-3; d_call: NA; cdr3_length: 14; clone_size: NA; j_call: TRBJ2-2; cdr3_nt: TGCGCCAGCAGCCAAGGTCTCGGGAGCGGGGAGCTGTTTTTT; cdr3_aa: CASSQGLGSGELFF
v_call: TRBV5-4; d_call: NA; cdr3_length: 14; clone_size: NA; j_call: TRBJ2-5; cdr3_nt: TGTGCCAGCAGCTTTGGGGGGGCGCAAGAGACCCAGTACTTC; cdr3_aa: CASSFGGAQETQYF
v_call: TRBV28; d_call: NA; cdr3_length: 15; clone_size: few; j_call: TRBJ2-5; cdr3_nt: TGTGCCAGCAGTTTTCAGGGGGGCAACAAAGAGACCCAGTACTTC; cdr3_aa: CASSFQGGNKETQYF
v_call: TRBV20-1; d_call: NA; cdr3_length: 16; clone_size: medium-sized; j_call: TRBJ2-1; cdr3_nt: TGCAGTGCAGAAACATTCCTAGCTACTCGCTACAATGAGCAGTTCTTC; cdr3_aa: CSAETFLATRYNEQFF
v_call: TRBV2; d_call: NA; cdr3_length: 14; clone_size: many; j_call: TRBJ2-3; cdr3_nt: TGTGCCAGCAGCTTGAGGCGGGAACCAGATACGCAGTATTTT; cdr3_aa: CASSLRREPDTQYF
v_call: TRBV19; d_call: NA; cdr3_length: 14; clone_size: few; j_call: TRBJ1-3; cdr3_nt: TGTGCCAGTAGGATTAGCGGCTCTGGAAACACCATATATTTT; cdr3_aa: CASRISGSGNTIYF
v_call: TRBV7-3; d_call: TRBD2; cdr3_length: 21; clone_size: NA; j_call: TRBJ2-2; cdr3_nt: TGTGCCAGCAGCTTAAGCGTCCCGGGACTAGTTGGCGGCGGCCGGACCGGGAAGCTGTTTTTT; cdr3_aa: CASSLSVPGLVGGGRTGKLFF
v_call: TRBV7-9; d_call: NA; cdr3_length: 12; clone_size: NA; j_call: TRBJ2-7; cdr3_nt: TGTGCCAGCAGCTTAGGGGGCAACGAGCATTACTTC; cdr3_aa: CASSLGGNEHYF
v_call: TRBV2; d_call: TRBD2; cdr3_length: 15; clone_size: NA; j_call: TRBJ2-1; cdr3_nt: TGTGCCAGCAGTGAAGGGGCGGGAGGGGACGATAAGCAGTTCTTC; cdr3_aa: CASSEGAGGDDKQFF
v_call: TRBV6-4; d_call: TRBD2; cdr3_length: 16; clone_size: NA; j_call: TRBJ2-7; cdr3_nt: TGTGCCAGCAGCCCCGGGACTAGCGGGAGGGCTCACGAGCAGTACTTC; cdr3_aa: CASSPGTSGRAHEQYF
v_call: TRBV5-1; d_call: NA; cdr3_length: 14; clone_size: many; j_call: TRBJ2-1; cdr3_nt: TGCGCCAGCAGCCCCGGGACACGGGACAATGAGCAGTTCTTC; cdr3_aa: CASSPGTRDNEQFF
v_call: TRBV7-3; d_call: NA; cdr3_length: 15; clone_size: NA; j_call: TRBJ1-5; cdr3_nt: TGTGCCAGCAGCTTAGCGCTCCAGGTTGGTCAGCCCCAGCATTTT; cdr3_aa: CASSLALQVGQPQHF
v_call: TRBV6-1; d_call: NA; cdr3_length: 16; clone_size: few; j_call: TRBJ1-3; cdr3_nt: TGTGCCAGCAGTGCCTCGCGATTAAACTCTGGAAACACCATATATTTT; cdr3_aa: CASSASRLNSGNTIYF
v_call: TRBV9; d_call: NA; cdr3_length: 13; clone_size: NA; j_call: TRBJ2-1; cdr3_nt: TGTGCCAGCAGCGTAGCAGGATACAATGAGCAGTTCTTC; cdr3_aa: CASSVAGYNEQFF
v_call: TRBV5-8; d_call: TRBD2; cdr3_length: 12; clone_size: many; j_call: TRBJ2-3; cdr3_nt: TGTGCCAGCAGCCGGGAGGGCGATACGCAGTATTTT; cdr3_aa: CASSREGDTQYF
v_call: TRBV7-6; d_call: NA; cdr3_length: 18; clone_size: NA; j_call: TRBJ1-6; cdr3_nt: TGTGCCAGCAGCACCGGACTAGCGGAGGTCTTCGGGCCGTCACCCCTCCACTTT; cdr3_aa: CASSTGLAEVFGPSPLHF